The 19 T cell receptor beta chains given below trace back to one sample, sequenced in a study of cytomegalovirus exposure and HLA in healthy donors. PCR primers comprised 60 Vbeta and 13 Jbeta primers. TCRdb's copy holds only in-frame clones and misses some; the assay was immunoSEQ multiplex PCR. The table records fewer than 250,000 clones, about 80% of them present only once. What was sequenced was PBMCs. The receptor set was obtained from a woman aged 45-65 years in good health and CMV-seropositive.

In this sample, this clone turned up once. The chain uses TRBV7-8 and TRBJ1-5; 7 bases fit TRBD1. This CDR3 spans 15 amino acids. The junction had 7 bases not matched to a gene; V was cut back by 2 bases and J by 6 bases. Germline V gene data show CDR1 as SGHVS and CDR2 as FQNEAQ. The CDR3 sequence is CASSLIAGGGQPQHF. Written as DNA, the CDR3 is TGTGCCAGCAGCTTAATTGCAGGGGGAGGTCAGCCCCAGCATTTT.

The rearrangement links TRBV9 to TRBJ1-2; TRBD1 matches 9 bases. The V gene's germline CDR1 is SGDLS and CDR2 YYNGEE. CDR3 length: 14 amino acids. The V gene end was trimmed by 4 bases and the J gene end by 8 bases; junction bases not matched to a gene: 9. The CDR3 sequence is CASSPGWTGDGYTF. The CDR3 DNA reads TGTGCCAGCAGCCCGGGGTGGACAGGGGACGGCTACACCTTC.

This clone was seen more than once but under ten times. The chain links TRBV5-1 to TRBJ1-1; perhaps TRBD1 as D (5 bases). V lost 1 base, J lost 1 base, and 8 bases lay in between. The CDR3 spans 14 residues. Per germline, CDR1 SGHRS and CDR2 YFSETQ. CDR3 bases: TGCGCCAGCAGCTTGCTCAGGGCGAACACTGAAGCTTTCTTT. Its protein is CASSLLRANTEAFF.

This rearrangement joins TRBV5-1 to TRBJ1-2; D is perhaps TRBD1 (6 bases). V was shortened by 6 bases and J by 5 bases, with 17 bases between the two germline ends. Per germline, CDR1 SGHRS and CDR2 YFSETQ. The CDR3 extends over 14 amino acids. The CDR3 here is CASTQSRGTYGYTF. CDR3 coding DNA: TGCGCCAGCACCCAATCCAGGGGAACTTATGGCTACACCTTC.

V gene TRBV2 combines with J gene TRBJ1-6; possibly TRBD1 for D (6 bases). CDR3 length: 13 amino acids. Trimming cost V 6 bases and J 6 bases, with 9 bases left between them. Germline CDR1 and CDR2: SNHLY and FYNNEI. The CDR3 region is CASRGARNSPLHF. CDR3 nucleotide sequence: TGTGCCAGCAGGGGGGCGCGTAATTCACCCCTCCACTTT.

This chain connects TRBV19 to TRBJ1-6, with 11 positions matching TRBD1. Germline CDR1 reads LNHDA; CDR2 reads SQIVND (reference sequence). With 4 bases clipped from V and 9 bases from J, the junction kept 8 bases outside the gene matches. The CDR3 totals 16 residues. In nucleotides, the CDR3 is TGTGCCAGTAGTAACCCCATCGGGACAGGGGGTTCACCCCTCCACTTT. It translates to CASSNPIGTGGSPLHF.

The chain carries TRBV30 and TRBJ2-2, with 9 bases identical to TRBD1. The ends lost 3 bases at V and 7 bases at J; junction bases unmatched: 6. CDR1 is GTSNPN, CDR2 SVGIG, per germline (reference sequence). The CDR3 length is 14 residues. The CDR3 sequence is CAWRGTGQYGELFF. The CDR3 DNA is TGTGCCTGGAGGGGGACAGGGCAATACGGGGAGCTGTTTTTT. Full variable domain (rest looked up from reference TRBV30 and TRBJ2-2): SQTIHQWPATLVQPVGSPLSLECTVEGTSNPNLYWYRQAAGRGLQLLFYSVGIGQISSEVPQNLSASRPQDRQFILSSKKLLLSDSGFYLCAWRGTGQYGELFFGEGSRLTVL.

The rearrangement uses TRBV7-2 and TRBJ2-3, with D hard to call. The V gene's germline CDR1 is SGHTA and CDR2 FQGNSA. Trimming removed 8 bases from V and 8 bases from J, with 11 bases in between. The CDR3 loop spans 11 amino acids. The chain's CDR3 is CASSESATQYF. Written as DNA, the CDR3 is TGTGCCAGCTCAGAAAGCGCTACGCAGTATTTT.

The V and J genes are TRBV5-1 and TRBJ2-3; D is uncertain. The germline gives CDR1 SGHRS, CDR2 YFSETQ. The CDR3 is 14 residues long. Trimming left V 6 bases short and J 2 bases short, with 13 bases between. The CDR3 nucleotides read TGCGCCAGCACAGTGTTGGGCCCCACAGATACGCAGTATTTT. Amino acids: CASTVLGPTDTQYF.

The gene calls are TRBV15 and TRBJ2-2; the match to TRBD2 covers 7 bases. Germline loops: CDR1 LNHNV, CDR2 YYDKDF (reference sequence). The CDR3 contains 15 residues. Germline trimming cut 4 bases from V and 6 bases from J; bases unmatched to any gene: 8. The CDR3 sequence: CATSIVREGSGELFF. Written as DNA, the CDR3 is TGTGCCACCAGCATTGTAAGGGAGGGATCCGGGGAGCTGTTTTTT.

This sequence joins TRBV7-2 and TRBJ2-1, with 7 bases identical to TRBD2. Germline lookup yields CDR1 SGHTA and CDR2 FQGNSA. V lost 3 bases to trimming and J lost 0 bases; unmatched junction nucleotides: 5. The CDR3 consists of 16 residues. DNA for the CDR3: TGTGCCAGCAGCTTGGGTACGGGGGGCTCCTACAATGAGCAGTTCTTC. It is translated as CASSLGTGGSYNEQFF.

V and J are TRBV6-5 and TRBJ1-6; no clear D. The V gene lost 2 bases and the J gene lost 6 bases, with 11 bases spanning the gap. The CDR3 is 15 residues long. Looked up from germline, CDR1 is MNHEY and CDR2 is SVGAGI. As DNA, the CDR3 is TGTGCCAGCAGTTACGATCCCAGTATTAATTCACCCCTCCACTTT. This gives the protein CASSYDPSINSPLHF.

CDR3 sequence reads: CASSYRDRGSTEAFF. In DNA, the CDR3 is TGTGCCAGCAGTTACCGGGACAGGGGGTCGACTGAAGCTTTCTTT. The chain links TRBV6-5 to TRBJ1-1; 11 nucleotides align to TRBD1. V trimming: 2 bases; J trimming: 5 bases; junction bases outside the gene matches: 4. Germline V gene data show CDR1 as MNHEY and CDR2 as SVGAGI. The CDR3 has 15 amino acids.

CDR3 coding DNA: TGTGCCATCAGTGAGTCGGAGGGTAACGAGCAGTACTTC. It codes for CAISESEGNEQYF. The chain joins TRBV10-3 to TRBJ2-7; TRBD2 might be the D (6 bases). V lost 0 bases and J lost 5, with 8 bases in between. The CDR3 is 13 amino acids. Germline values: CDR1 ENHRY, CDR2 SYGVKD.

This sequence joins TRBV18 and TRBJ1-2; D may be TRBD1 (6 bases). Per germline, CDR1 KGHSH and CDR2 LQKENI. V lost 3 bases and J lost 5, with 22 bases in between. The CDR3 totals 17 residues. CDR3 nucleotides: TGTGCCAGCTCACCTGCCACAGGGTTGGGCTCGATATATGGCTACACCTTC. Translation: CASSPATGLGSIYGYTF.

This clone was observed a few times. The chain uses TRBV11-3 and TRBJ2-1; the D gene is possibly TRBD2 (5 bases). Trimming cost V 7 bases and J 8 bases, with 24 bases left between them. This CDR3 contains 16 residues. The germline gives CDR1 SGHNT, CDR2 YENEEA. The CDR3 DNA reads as TGTGCCAGCACCCCCCAGAGGGTACCCCCAAGGGATGAGCAGTTCTTC. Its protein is CASTPQRVPPRDEQFF.

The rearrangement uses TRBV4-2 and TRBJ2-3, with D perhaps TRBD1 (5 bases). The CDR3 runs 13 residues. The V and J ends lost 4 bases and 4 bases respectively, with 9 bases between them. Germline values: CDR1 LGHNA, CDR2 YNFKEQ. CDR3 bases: TGTGCCAGCAGCCCATCAGGGTCAGATACGCAGTATTTT. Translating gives CASSPSGSDTQYF.

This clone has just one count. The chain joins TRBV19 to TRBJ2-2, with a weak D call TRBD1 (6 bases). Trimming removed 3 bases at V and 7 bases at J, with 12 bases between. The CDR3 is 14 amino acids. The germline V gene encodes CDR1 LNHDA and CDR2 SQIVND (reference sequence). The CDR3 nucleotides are TGTGCCAGTAGTATCTACAGGGACGGCGGGGAGCTGTTTTTT. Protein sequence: CASSIYRDGGELFF. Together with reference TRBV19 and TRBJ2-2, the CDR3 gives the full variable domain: DGGITQSPKYLFRKEGQNVTLSCEQNLNHDAMYWYRQDPGQGLRLIYYSQIVNDFQKGDIAEGYSVSREKKESFPLTVTSAQKNPTAFYLCASSIYRDGGELFFGEGSRLTVL.

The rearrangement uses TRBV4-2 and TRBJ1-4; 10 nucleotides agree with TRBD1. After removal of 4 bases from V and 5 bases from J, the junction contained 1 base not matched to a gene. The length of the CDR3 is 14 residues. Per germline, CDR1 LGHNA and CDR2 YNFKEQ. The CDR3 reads CASSPDRGNEKLFF. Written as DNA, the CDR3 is TGTGCCAGCAGCCCGGACAGGGGGAATGAAAAACTGTTTTTT.